This TCR beta chain was captured by sequencing in a study of human T cells and chemical hapten exposure. General observations from the study: Healthy individuals' immune responses may differ from those of donors, who had alopecia.

TCRdb itself ran the RACE reads through MiXCR, one entry per CDR3 protein. This sample has about 340,000 distinct CDR3 sequences; roughly 6.9% occur once, and the top ten carry around 8.4%. Trimming cost V 8 bases and J 10 bases; bases outside gene matches: 3. The CDR3 extends over 12 amino acids. Germline-derived CDR1 and CDR2 are SGHDN and FVKESK. This clonotype has only a few counts. Antigen specificity is unknown. Documented time point: patch test 1, 2 weeks after DPC sensitization. Specified treatment: therapeutic diphenylcyclopropenone sensitization with weekly scalp DPC. The TCR comes from a woman in her late teens or twenties with alopecia areata. Some clones in this sample may be carry-over from other donors' samples. This rearrangement joins TRBV14 to TRBJ1-6, with 9 bases aligning to TRBD1. Sequencing used whole blood, obtained in connection with sensitization to the hapten diphenylcyclopropenone (DPC). The CDR3 region has the DNA TGTGCCAGCGGGACAGGGCGGTCACCCCTCCACTTT. Translating it yields CASGTGRSPLHF.